This T cell receptor beta chain originates from a study of T cells expressing NK-cell markers (dated by TCRdb to about 2020). Describing the broader study: Three sorted T-cell subsets (CD3+CD56+NKG2C+, CD3+CD56+NKG2C- and CD3+CD56-NKG2C+) from about 8 donors had their TCR beta-chain repertoires profiled. Seven of the eight sequenced donors were HCMV-seropositive and one was HCMV-seronegative. Randomly selected healthy volunteers, three men and five women, were used as the eight sequenced donors. The libraries were sequenced on Illumina HiSeq 2000/2500, MiSeq or NextSeq, producing 2 x 150 bp reads.

Overall study outcomes, separate from this receptor: Those dominant clonotypes were again the most abundant among CD3+CD56-NKG2C+ cells in several donors, at roughly 25-65%. Whether the expanded NKG2C-expressing T cell clones were specific for HCMV antigens remained unclear. For several donors, the dominant CD3+CD56+NKG2C+ clonotypes were among the top 10 CD8+ clonotypes and accounted for roughly 1.0-8% of CD8+ T cells.

Sequencing relied on an Illumina HiSeq 2000. The TCR beta cDNA libraries were made using 5'RACE template switching, a step that added both a universal primer site and unique molecular identifiers. cDNA synthesis was primed from the TCR beta constant segment, followed by two successive PCR amplification steps. In the paper's pipeline: Reads were demultiplexed and grouped by UMI with MIGEC, and clonotypes were assembled and quantified with MiTCR. Only TCR cDNA sequences supported by at least two reads were kept to exclude erroneous sequences. The tcR package was used for downstream repertoire analysis, and clonotypes were matched between fractions using CDR3 nucleotide sequence together with V segment. VDJmatch was used to annotate antigen specificity against VDJdb, with one amino acid substitution allowed in CDR3. TCRdb reprocessed the reads and assigns one entry to each CDR3 protein sequence, leaving out DNA. In this record, the V and J calls reflect TCRdb's handling and not the investigators' own analysis. Per the sample table, the count is about 550,000 distinct CDR3 sequences. The ten largest clones represent 3.5% to 4.5% of the sample.

A note on this clonotype: The antigen it binds to is not known.

Reading the germline V gene gives CDR1 SQVTM and CDR2 ANQGSEA. The CDR3 numbers 13 residues from cysteine through phenylalanine. The DNA is unrecorded. A commercial ELISA kit detecting HCMV-specific IgG in serum was used to determine HCMV serostatus. Ficoll density gradient centrifugation was used to isolate peripheral blood mononuclear cells from blood. The chain is assembled from TRBV29-1 and TRBJ1-3. The receptor was isolated from a man aged 18 to 35 in good health. Donor details come from another sample of the same person, matched by shared clones. Sequencing was performed on blood T cells: a sorted CD56 or NKG2C T cell subset, CD4+ or CD8+ T cells, or bulk PBMC T cells (not recorded which). The CDR3 in this case is CSVAASSGNTIYF.